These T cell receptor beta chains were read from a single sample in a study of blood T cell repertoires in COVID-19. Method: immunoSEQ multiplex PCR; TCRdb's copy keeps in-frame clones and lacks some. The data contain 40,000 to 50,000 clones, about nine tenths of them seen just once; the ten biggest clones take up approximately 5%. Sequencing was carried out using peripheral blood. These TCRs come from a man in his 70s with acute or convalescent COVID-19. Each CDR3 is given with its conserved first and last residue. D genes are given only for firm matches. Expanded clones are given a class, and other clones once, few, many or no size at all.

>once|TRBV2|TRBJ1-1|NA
TGTGCCAGCTCGGGTGATATGAACACTGAAGCTTTCTTT
CASSGDMNTEAFF
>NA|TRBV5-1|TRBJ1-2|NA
TGCGCCAGCAGCTTGGGGACTACAACAGCCTATGGCTACACCTTC
CASSLGTTTAYGYTF
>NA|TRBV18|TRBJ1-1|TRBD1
TGTGCCAGCTCACCCGACAGGGGTTACACTGAAGCTTTCTTT
CASSPDRGYTEAFF
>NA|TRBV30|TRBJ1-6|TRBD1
TGTGCCTGGGACAGGGAGTCCCATTCACCCCTCCACTTT
CAWDRESHSPLHF
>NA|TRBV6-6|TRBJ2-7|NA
TGTGCCAGCAGATTGGGCTCCGAGCAGTACTTC
CASRLGSEQYF
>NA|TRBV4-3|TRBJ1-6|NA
TGCGCCAGCAGCCAAGAATGGACAGTGAGTTCACCCCTCCACTTT
CASSQEWTVSSPLHF
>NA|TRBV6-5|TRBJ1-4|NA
TGTGCCAGCAGGGAGACAGGTTTTGAAAAACTGTTTTTT
CASRETGFEKLFF
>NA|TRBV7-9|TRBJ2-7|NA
TGTGCCAGCAGCTCGAAAGGGGGCGAGCAGTACTTC
CASSSKGGEQYF
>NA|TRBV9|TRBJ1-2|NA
TGTGCCAGCAGCGCTCGAGACCCCCGGGTTTACACCTTC
CASSARDPRVYTF
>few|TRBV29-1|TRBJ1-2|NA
TGCAGCGTTGTGGACAGTAACTATGGCTACACCTTC
CSVVDSNYGYTF
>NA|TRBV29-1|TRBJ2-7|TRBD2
TGCAGCGGCCGAGCGGGGGCACCCTCCTACGAGCAGTACTTC
CSGRAGAPSYEQYF
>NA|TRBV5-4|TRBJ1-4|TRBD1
TGTGCCAGCAGACGAGACAGGGGTAATGAAAAACTGTTTTTT
CASRRDRGNEKLFF
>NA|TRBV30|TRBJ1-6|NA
TGTGCCTGGAGCGAAGGGACCGGGGGAGTATCCTATAATTCACCCCTCCACTTT
CAWSEGTGGVSYNSPLHF
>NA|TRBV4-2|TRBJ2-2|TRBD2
TGTGCCAGCAGCCGGCCTAGCGGGGTCAACACCGGGGAGCTGTTTTTT
CASSRPSGVNTGELFF
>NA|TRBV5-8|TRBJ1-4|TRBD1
TGTGCCAGCAGCTTGGGAGGGGGCCGTGAAAAACTGTTTTTT
CASSLGGGREKLFF